The 6 T cell receptor beta chains below were found in one sample sequenced in a study of T cell responses to AZD1222 COVID-19 vaccine. The repertoire was sequenced with immunoSEQ multiplex PCR; TCRdb's copy has only in-frame clones and lacks some. In the table there are over 100,000 clones, 85% to 90% of which are singletons. The specimen was peripheral blood, collected on day 0 of AZD1222 vaccination. The receptors come from an adult in good health.

The rearrangement links TRBV6-1 to TRBJ1-1; 7 bases agree with TRBD1. Germline trimming cut 4 bases from V and 0 bases from J; bases unmatched to any gene: 11. The CDR3 extends over 17 amino acids. Germline V lookup: CDR1 MNHNS, CDR2 SASEGT. CDR3 sequence: CASSGKAGGRVNTEAFF. The CDR3 DNA reads as TGTGCCAGCAGTGGAAAGGCAGGGGGACGGGTGAACACTGAAGCTTTCTTT.

The genes are TRBV6-1 and TRBJ1-4; D is perhaps TRBD1 (6 bases). V was shortened by 5 bases and J by 0 bases, with 16 bases between the two germline ends. CDR1 and CDR2 (germline): MNHNS, SASEGT. The CDR3 runs 17 residues. CDR3 DNA: TGTGCCAGCAGTAAAGAAACGGGGGCCGCAACTAATGAAAAACTGTTTTTT. Residues: CASSKETGAATNEKLFF.

V usage is TRBV2 and J usage is TRBJ1-5, with 10 bases that match TRBD1. V dropped 3 bases and J dropped 2; count of bases not matched to a gene: 13. The germline gives CDR1 SNHLY, CDR2 FYNNEI. The CDR3 consists of 19 residues. DNA for the CDR3: TGTGCCAGCAGTGAGGATCGGACAGGGGGTGGAGAGCGCAATCAGCCCCAGCATTTT. Translation gives CASSEDRTGGGERNQPQHF.

The chain is built from TRBV27 and TRBJ2-6, with TRBD1 identical over 9 bases. Germline V gives CDR1 MNHEY, CDR2 SMNVEV (reference sequence). V trimming: 5 bases; J trimming: 12 bases; junction bases outside the gene matches: 5. This CDR3 has 13 amino acids. The CDR3 spells CASSGTGPSVLTF. The CDR3 region has the DNA TGTGCCAGCAGTGGGACAGGGCCGAGCGTCCTGACTTTC. The full variable domain, completed using reference TRBV27 and TRBJ2-6, is EAQVTQNPRYLITVTGKKLTVTCSQNMNHEYMSWYRQDPGLGLRQIYYSMNVEVTDKGDVPEGYKVSRKEKRNFPLILESPSPNQTSLYFCASSGTGPSVLTFGAGSRLTVL.

This rearrangement joins TRBV7-2 to TRBJ1-4; D possibly corresponds to TRBD1 (6 bases). Germline values: CDR1 SGHTA, CDR2 FQGNSA. This CDR3 has 14 amino acids. Trimming removed 5 bases at V and 0 bases at J, with 7 bases between. The CDR3 DNA reads as TGTGCCAGCAGCCCAGGGGCAACTAATGAAAAACTGTTTTTT. This encodes CASSPGATNEKLFF.

A single count supports this clone. V gene TRBV19 combines with J gene TRBJ2-5; no clear D. Germline V gene lookup returns CDR1 LNHDA and CDR2 SQIVND (reference sequence). V was cut by 0 bases and J by 5 bases, with 13 bases left in between. This CDR3 is built from 15 residues. CDR3 bases: TGTGCCAGTAGTATAGATCTTGGCAGCAAGGAGACCCAGTACTTC. It translates to CASSIDLGSKETQYF.